This T cell receptor (beta chain) originates from a study of blood T cell repertoires in COVID-19. Study as a whole: The study drew acute and convalescent COVID-19 samples from the United States, Italy and Spain. From T cells, B-cell-depleted T cells, or PBMCs came the material, which was cDNA or gDNA.

The table came from immunoSEQ multiplex PCR; TCRdb's copy has only in-frame clones and leaves some out. The sample carries fewer than 300,000 clones, approximately 90% recorded once. Germline loops: CDR1 LNHDA, CDR2 SQIVND (reference sequence). V trimming: 5 bases; J trimming: 5 bases; junction bases outside the gene matches: 14. CDR3 length: 17 amino acids. Participant ages covered about 18 to 95 years across 25 or so US areas. Cohorts were based on clinical histories the participants reported. The rearrangement joins TRBV19 to TRBJ2-7; 11 nucleotides match TRBD2. The sequenced sample consisted of PBMCs or T cells enriched from blood (not recorded which). This clonotype was sampled from a woman in her twenties or thirties who had recovered from COVID-19. The CDR3 spells CASSQLPHSGRADEQYF. CDR3 DNA sequence: TGTGCCAGTAGTCAACTTCCCCATAGCGGGAGGGCGGACGAGCAGTACTTC.